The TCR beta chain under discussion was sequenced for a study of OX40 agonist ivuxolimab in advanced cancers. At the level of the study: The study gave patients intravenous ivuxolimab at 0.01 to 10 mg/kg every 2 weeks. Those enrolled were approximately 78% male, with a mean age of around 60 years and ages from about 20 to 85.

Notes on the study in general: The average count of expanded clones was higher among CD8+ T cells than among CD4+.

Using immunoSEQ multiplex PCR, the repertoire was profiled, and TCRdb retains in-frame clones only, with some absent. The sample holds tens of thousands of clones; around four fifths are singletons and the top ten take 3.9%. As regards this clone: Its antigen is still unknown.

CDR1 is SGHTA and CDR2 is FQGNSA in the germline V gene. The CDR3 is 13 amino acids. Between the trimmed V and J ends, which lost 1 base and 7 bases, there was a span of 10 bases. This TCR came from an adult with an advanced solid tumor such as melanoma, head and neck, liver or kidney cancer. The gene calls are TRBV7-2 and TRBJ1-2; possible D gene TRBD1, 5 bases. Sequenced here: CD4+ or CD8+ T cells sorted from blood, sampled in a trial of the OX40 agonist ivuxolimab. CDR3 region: CASSLGGAPGYTF. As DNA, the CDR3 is TGTGCCAGCAGCTTAGGCGGGGCTCCTGGCTACACCTTC.